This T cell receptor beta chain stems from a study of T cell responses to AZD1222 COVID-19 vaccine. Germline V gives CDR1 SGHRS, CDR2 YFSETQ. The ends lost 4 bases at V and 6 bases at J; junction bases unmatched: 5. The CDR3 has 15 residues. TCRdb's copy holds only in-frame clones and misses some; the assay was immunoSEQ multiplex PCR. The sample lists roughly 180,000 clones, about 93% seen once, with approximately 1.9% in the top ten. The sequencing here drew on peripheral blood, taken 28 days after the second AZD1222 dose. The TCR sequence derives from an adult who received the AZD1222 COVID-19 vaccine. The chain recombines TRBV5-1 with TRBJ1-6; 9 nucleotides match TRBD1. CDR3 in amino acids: CASSRSGQGNSPLHF. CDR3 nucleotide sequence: TGCGCCAGCAGCCGGTCGGGACAGGGTAATTCACCCCTCCACTTT.